The T cell receptor (beta chain) under discussion was sequenced for a study of cytomegalovirus exposure and HLA in healthy donors. At the level of the study: Of several hundred genotyped donors, roughly 81% grouped in the Caucasian-associated ancestry cluster. General study findings and limits: In a later analysis, donors in an Asian-associated ancestry cluster reportedly had fewer N-insertions in productive TCRs than the cohort mean.

As for the donors, each was a healthy bone marrow donor. Of note for this clone: Its target is unknown.

With 60 Vbeta and 13 Jbeta primers, the PCR was carried out. In the authors' workflow: There were around 78 million unique TCR beta chains by a later count, and approximately 10 million of them were shared. Produced via immunoSEQ multiplex PCR; TCRdb's table is partial and in-frame only. The V and J calls and clone size are taken from that table; D and trimming were inferred from the DNA. This table has around 220,000 clones, 60% to 80% appearing once. V gave up 2 bases and J gave up 0 bases, with 5 bases separating them. Germline assignment: CDR1 MNHEY and CDR2 SVGAGI. The CDR3 covers 15 residues. This chain links TRBV6-5 with TRBJ1-6; D is undetermined. The sequence was obtained from a man between 18 and 29 years old in good health and CMV-seronegative. Sequencing was carried out using PBMCs. CDR3 DNA sequence: TGTGCCAGCAGTTACAGGAGCTCCTATAATTCACCCCTCCACTTT. Encoded protein: CASSYRSSYNSPLHF.